The rows below give T cell receptor beta chains drawn from one sample of a study of T cells in Graves' hyperthyroidism and ophthalmopathy. MiXCR, applied by TCRdb to the multiplex PCR reads, yields one record per CDR3 protein. The sample holds more than 250,000 distinct CDR3 sequences, 15% seen once. Sequencing was performed on blood. The receptor set was obtained from a woman between 50 and 59 years old with Graves' hyperthyroidism that later progressed to Graves' ophthalmopathy. Each CDR3 is given with its conserved first and last residue. A D gene is named only where the DNA matches it firmly. Not all rows give a size; the values are once, few, many and, for expanded clones, a class.

CDR3 | DNA | V | D | J | size
CASSLGTSSGTDTQYF | TGCGCCAGCAGCTTGGGGACTAGCTCGGGCACAGATACGCAGTATTTT | TRBV5-1 | TRBD2 | TRBJ2-3 | many
CASSLDAREQFF | TGTGCCAGCAGTTTAGACGCGAGGGAGCAGTTCTTC | TRBV28 | NA | TRBJ2-1 | many
CASIGQFYGYTF | TGTGCCAGCATTGGGCAGTTCTATGGCTACACCTTC | TRBV28 | NA | TRBJ1-2 | NA
CASSPWTGEDTEAFF | TGTGCCAGCAGCCCCTGGACAGGGGAAGACACTGAAGCTTTCTTT | TRBV7-9 | TRBD1 | TRBJ1-1 | many
CSARDPRGQFF | TGCAGTGCTAGAGACCCCCGGGGGCAGTTCTTC | TRBV20-1 | NA | TRBJ2-1 | many
CASRLGQGNQPQHF | TGTGCCAGCAGACTGGGACAGGGCAATCAGCCCCAGCATTTT | TRBV27 | TRBD1 | TRBJ1-5 | many
CASSRVVGGANVLTF | TGCGCCAGCAGCCGGGTGGTAGGTGGGGCCAACGTCCTGACTTTC | TRBV4-1 | NA | TRBJ2-6 | NA
CSGRQASNEKLFF | TGCAGCGGCCGACAGGCCAGTAATGAAAAACTGTTTTTT | TRBV29-1 | NA | TRBJ1-4 | few
CASSLGRWKFF | TGTGCCAGCAGTTTAGGGCGGTGGAAGTTCTTC | TRBV12-3/TRBV12-4 | NA | TRBJ2-1 | many
CASSHTNEKLFF | TGCGCCAGCAGCCATACGAATGAAAAACTGTTTTTT | TRBV4-1 | NA | TRBJ1-4 | few
CASSLGGGRFEQYF | TGTGCCAGCAGTTTGGGGGGGGGGAGGTTCGAGCAGTACTTC | TRBV28 | TRBD2 | TRBJ2-7 | NA
CASTPFAGSGGNEQFF | TGTGCCAGCACCCCTTTCGCGGGGAGTGGAGGGAATGAGCAGTTCTTC | TRBV6-1 | NA | TRBJ2-1 | few
CASSIPRGQGRETQYF | TGTGCCAGTAGTATCCCTCGGGGACAGGGTCGGGAGACCCAGTACTTC | TRBV19 | TRBD1 | TRBJ2-5 | few
CSTPSDPGRETQYF | TGCAGTACACCTAGCGACCCTGGGAGGGAGACCCAGTACTTC | TRBV20-1 | NA | TRBJ2-5 | many
CASSLGLGQETQYF | TGTGCCAGCAGCTTAGGTCTGGGACAAGAGACCCAGTACTTC | TRBV7-2 | NA | TRBJ2-5 | NA
CSAQREGGTGELFF | TGCAGTGCTCAGCGGGAGGGCGGTACCGGGGAGCTGTTTTTT | TRBV20-1 | TRBD2 | TRBJ2-2 | many
CSAYPGTSGRAWYEQYF | TGCAGTGCTTACCCCGGGACTAGCGGGAGGGCCTGGTACGAGCAGTACTTC | TRBV20-1 | TRBD2 | TRBJ2-7 | NA
CASSLAEGVVSEAFF | TGCGCCAGCAGCTTGGCCGAAGGGGTGGTTTCTGAAGCTTTCTTT | TRBV5-1 | NA | TRBJ1-1 | few
CASSLNNWPRYF | TGCGCCAGCAGCTTAAACAACTGGCCTAGGTATTTT | TRBV5-1 | NA | TRBJ2-3 | few
CSATTSGYNEQFF | TGCAGCGCGACGACTAGCGGATACAATGAGCAGTTCTTC | TRBV29-1 | TRBD2 | TRBJ2-1 | many
CASSLWSYNEQFF | TGCGCCAGCAGCTTGTGGTCCTACAATGAGCAGTTCTTC | TRBV5-1 | NA | TRBJ2-1 | many
CASSLGLAGAPYEQYF | TGTGCCAGCAGTCTCGGACTAGCGGGAGCACCATACGAGCAGTACTTC | TRBV27 | TRBD2 | TRBJ2-7 | NA
CASSSRDSPVSAIYF | TGTGCCAGCAGCAGCCGGGACAGCCCGGTATCTGCCATATATTTT | TRBV7-9 | TRBD1 | TRBJ1-3 | few
CASSQETVTDTQYF | TGTGCCAGCAGCCAAGAAACGGTCACAGATACGCAGTATTTT | TRBV3-1 | NA | TRBJ2-3 | many
CASSSPGLAGTYEQYF | TGTGCCAGCAGTTCACCGGGACTAGCGGGGACCTACGAGCAGTACTTC | TRBV28 | TRBD2 | TRBJ2-7 | NA
CASSSGTTYGYTF | TGTGCCAGCAGCTCCGGGACAACCTATGGCTACACCTTC | TRBV28 | NA | TRBJ1-2 | NA
CASRDGGGTEAFF | TGTGCCAGCAGAGACGGGGGGGGTACTGAAGCTTTCTTT | TRBV28 | NA | TRBJ1-1 | many
CASSEDSYNEQFF | TGTGCCAGCAGCGAGGATTCCTACAATGAGCAGTTCTTC | TRBV6-1 | NA | TRBJ2-1 | many
CASREPGRSAFF | TGTGCCAGTAGGGAGCCAGGCAGGTCTGCTTTCTTT | TRBV19 | NA | TRBJ1-1 | many
CASSLDPSFSSNEKLFF | TGTGCCAGCAGCTTAGATCCCAGTTTTTCCAGTAATGAAAAACTGTTTTTT | TRBV11-2 | NA | TRBJ1-4 | many
CSARSGGQGNEQFF | TGCAGTGCTAGATCCGGGGGGCAGGGAAATGAGCAGTTCTTC | TRBV20-1 | NA | TRBJ2-1 | many
CASSRLWGAKNIQYF | TGCGCCAGCAGCCGGCTCTGGGGGGCCAAAAACATTCAGTACTTC | TRBV4-1 | NA | TRBJ2-4 | NA
CASSDGYEQYF | TGTGCCAGCTCGGACGGCTACGAGCAGTACTTC | TRBV18 | NA | TRBJ2-7 | many
CASSIVQGVNGYTF | TGTGCCAGTAGTATAGTACAGGGAGTGAATGGCTACACCTTC | TRBV19 | NA | TRBJ1-2 | few
CASSKRLGAAQPQHF | TGTGCCAGCAGCAAACGATTAGGGGCCGCTCAGCCCCAGCATTTT | TRBV28 | NA | TRBJ1-5 | many
CASSPGIGTNEKLFF | TGTGCCAGCTCACCAGGGATAGGGACTAATGAAAAACTGTTTTTT | TRBV18 | NA | TRBJ1-4 | many
CASSRGGGGYEQYF | TGTGCCAGCAGTCGTGGGGGGGGAGGCTACGAGCAGTACTTC | TRBV12-3/TRBV12-4 | TRBD2 | TRBJ2-7 | NA
CASSFGTASSYEQYF | TGCGCCAGCAGCTTCGGGACAGCAAGCTCCTACGAGCAGTACTTC | TRBV5-1 | TRBD1 | TRBJ2-7 | many
CASSQWRTQETQYF | TGTGCCAGCAGCCAATGGAGGACCCAAGAGACCCAGTACTTC | TRBV3-1 | NA | TRBJ2-5 | many
CASSYSGTTDTQYF | TGTGCCAGCAGTTACTCGGGCACCACAGATACGCAGTATTTT | TRBV6-6 | NA | TRBJ2-3 | NA
CASSLVRDWNNEQFF | TGTGCCAGCAGCTTAGTGCGGGACTGGAACAATGAGCAGTTCTTC | TRBV11-2 | NA | TRBJ2-1 | many
CASRLAGNTDTQYF | TGTGCCAGCAGACTAGCGGGAAACACAGATACGCAGTATTTT | TRBV6-2/TRBV6-3 | TRBD2 | TRBJ2-3 | many
CSVKTWARTGELFF | TGCAGCGTAAAGACCTGGGCGCGCACCGGGGAGCTGTTTTTT | TRBV29-1 | NA | TRBJ2-2 | few
CASSSLQGTRPYEQYF | TGTGCCAGCAGCTCATTACAGGGAACTAGACCCTACGAGCAGTACTTC | TRBV5-4 | NA | TRBJ2-7 | NA
CASSLTRSTAGYTF | TGTGCCAGCAGCTTAACGCGATCAACCGCTGGCTACACCTTC | TRBV7-3 | NA | TRBJ1-2 | NA
CASGSYRGGFYEQYF | TGTGCCAGCGGGTCTTACAGGGGAGGATTCTACGAGCAGTACTTC | TRBV6-1 | NA | TRBJ2-7 | many
CASSPSGQGRSQYF | TGTGCCAGCTCACCTTCGGGACAGGGGCGGTCCCAGTACTTC | TRBV18 | TRBD1 | TRBJ2-5 | NA
CASRDVSYEQYF | TGTGCCAGCAGGGACGTCTCCTACGAGCAGTACTTC | TRBV28 | NA | TRBJ2-7 | NA
CASSYSGDRGSNQPQHF | TGTGCCAGCAGTTACTCGGGGGACAGGGGAAGCAATCAGCCCCAGCATTTT | TRBV6-6 | TRBD1 | TRBJ1-5 | many
CSASTASGSGYEQYF | TGCAGTGCTAGTACGGCTAGCGGGAGTGGCTACGAGCAGTACTTC | TRBV20-1 | TRBD2 | TRBJ2-7 | NA
CASSAGTSGSLDEQFF | TGTGCCAGCAGTGCCGGGACTAGCGGGAGTTTGGATGAGCAGTTCTTC | TRBV2 | TRBD2 | TRBJ2-1 | many
CASSLAGGPRETQYF | TGTGCCAGCAGTTTAGCGGGAGGGCCGAGAGAGACCCAGTACTTC | TRBV28 | TRBD2 | TRBJ2-5 | many
CASRPPGQGIYEQYF | TGTGCCAGCAGGCCTCCGGGACAGGGAATCTACGAGCAGTACTTC | TRBV28 | TRBD1 | TRBJ2-7 | many
CSARLAGELFF | TGCAGTGCTAGACTAGCCGGGGAGCTGTTTTTT | TRBV20-1 | NA | TRBJ2-2 | NA
CASSQASSRNSGNTIYF | TGCGCCAGCAGCCAAGCCTCAAGCAGGAACTCTGGAAACACCATATATTTT | TRBV4-1 | NA | TRBJ1-3 | few
CASSPGGSGKNIQYF | TGTGCCAGCAGTCCAGGAGGGTCAGGAAAAAACATTCAGTACTTC | TRBV28 | NA | TRBJ2-4 | many
CASTWSGELFF | TGTGCCAGCACATGGTCCGGGGAGCTGTTTTTT | TRBV2 | NA | TRBJ2-2 | many
CASSFQGNEQFF | TGCGCCAGCAGCTTCCAGGGCAATGAGCAGTTCTTC | TRBV5-1 | NA | TRBJ2-1 | many
CASSDKYGYTF | TGTGCCAGCAGTGATAAGTATGGCTACACCTTC | TRBV6-1 | NA | TRBJ1-2 | many